This T cell receptor (beta chain) was profiled in a study of T cells in Graves' hyperthyroidism and ophthalmopathy (dated by TCRdb to between 2017 and 2020). A note on the overall study: Peripheral blood was sampled at the time of initial diagnosis, prior to any treatment. After sampling, hyperthyroidism patients received methimazole starting at 30 mg daily, and ophthalmopathy patients received high-dose intravenous methylprednisolone. A discovery cohort of about a hundred patients, approximately 45 with Graves' ophthalmopathy and more than 55 with stable Graves' hyperthyroidism, was used to find distinguishing TCR V-J signatures. The roughly 91 discovery patients were randomly divided into training and test sets at a 7:3 ratio. In six Graves' hyperthyroidism patients, the study also compared T-cell repertoires from thyroid tissue with T-cell repertoires from blood. The paper reports TCR Vbeta CDR3 sequencing of about 140 peripheral blood samples: around 41 ophthalmopathy, about 75 hyperthyroidism and approximately 17 progressor patients. Prospective prediction of ophthalmopathy was tested in an independent validation cohort consisting of under 20 hyperthyroidism patients and some 17 patients who later progressed to ophthalmopathy.

This clonotype has a count of ten or more. What antigen it recognizes has not been identified. Base qualities are not recorded, but no much larger clone differs from it by a single base. The TCR beta CDR3 regions were amplified from the RNA transcripts. The first round of RT-PCR for the TCR CDR3 was performed with the HTBI primer set and the Qiagen OneStep RT-PCR kit. Libraries were constructed in a second round of multiplex PCR, after which size selection and purification were performed. Libraries were sequenced paired-end with 100 bp reads on an Illumina HiSeq2000. The paper's processing steps were these. SOAPnuke was used to process the raw data, throwing out any read that contained adapters or uncalled bases, had a mean Phred below 15, or lacked an exact constant-primer or identifier match. COPE v1.2.5 was used to merge high-quality paired reads, and clonotypes were defined as unique nucleotide sequences. MiTCR v1.1 was used to align clonotypes to the IMGT TRBV, TRBD and TRBJ reference segments. Analysis was restricted to V-J combinations with a frequency above 0.0001, which covered about 99% of repertoires. A TCS score was defined as the ratio of F50 (clonal expansion) to E x V (chaos), with BLOSUM62-based TCRdist applied between CDR3 peptides within each V-J. Welch's t-statistics and random forest reduced roughly 540 V-J features to 10 to 15, which were used in a naive Bayes classifier (R e1071). TCRdb cleaned the public reads at Q25 with fastp, built clones with MiXCR and kept in-frame beta chains. Under each unique CDR3 protein, matching rows form one entry showing the most common genes and DNA. TCRdb's processing, not the authors', yielded these V and J calls. This sample comprises roughly 350,000 distinct CDR3 sequences, roughly 14% of them detected only once. Of the sample, less than 20% falls within the top ten clones.

Trimming at the junction amounts to 6 bases on V and 3 bases on J, and the germline ends lie 17 bases apart. The CDR3 starts with the cysteine, ends with the phenylalanine, and has 15 residues. The read is trimmed to its CDR3 DNA, 45 bases read in frame from base 1. The germline V gene encodes CDR1 KGHSH and CDR2 LQKENI. Ophthalmopathy patients had moderately to severely active disease, Clinical Activity Score of at least 3, NOSPECS grade of at least 4, and duration under 3 months. Any patient with an uncontrolled infection, another autoimmune disease, pregnancy or lactation was excluded. Diagnoses were established on the basis of clinical symptoms, serum thyroxine and TRAb, thyroid ultrasound, and orbital computed tomography. PBMCs were isolated from more than 9 ml of fresh peripheral blood by Ficoll-Paque density gradient centrifugation. Total RNA was extracted with Trizol reagent, and quality was checked on an Agilent 2100 Bioanalyzer.

General study outcomes and caveats: Ophthalmopathy was separated from stable hyperthyroidism by a 13 V-J signature model, with about 88% sensitivity and 81% to 82% specificity obtained in cross-validation and 80%/75% obtained in testing. Most expanded thyroid clonotypes (frequency above 0.001) were also found in blood, which suggests that blood repertoires may mirror thyroid immune responses. No statistical method was used to set the sample size in advance, and investigators knew the group allocation. In validation, progression to ophthalmopathy was predicted by the model with 55% to 71% sensitivity and 72.22% specificity, a median of 6.5 months before onset.

The rearranged segments are TRBV18 and TRBJ1-1; the D gene cannot be named for sure. The material sequenced was blood. This sequence originates from a woman in her twenties or thirties with Graves' ophthalmopathy. The CDR3 sequence is CASSNLPKVDTEAFF. The nucleotides are TGTGCCAGCTCTAACCTTCCTAAGGTTGACACTGAAGCTTTCTTT.